The rows below give T cell receptor beta chains drawn from one sample of a study of blood T cell repertoires in COVID-19. Data came from immunoSEQ multiplex PCR; TCRdb stores just in-frame clones and leaves some out. The repertoire consists of approximately 90,000 clones, with roughly 80% occurring once and the leading ten covering 15% to 20%. Sequenced sample: peripheral blood. Every receptor here comes from a woman older than 75 with acute or convalescent COVID-19. Each CDR3 is given with its conserved first and last residue.

cdr3_length v_call cdr3_aa
15 TRBV7-3 CASSLLAGGSNEQFF
15 TRBV6-5 CASRRHREAVYGYTF
15 TRBV7-8 CASSTDRGRTDGYTF
11 TRBV7-2 CASSLGSGSLF
14 TRBV7-9 CASSLSGGSTEAFF
15 TRBV7-6 CASSHWTGNTDTQYF
15 TRBV6-6 CASSYATGSRETQYF
13 TRBV19 CASSWTGYYGYTF
16 TRBV5-4 CASSDKLAGVLDTQYF
15 TRBV15 CATSRVSGGPSEQYF
15 TRBV10-3 CAISESGTNTGELFF
13 TRBV12-3/TRBV12-4 CASSRRQTYEQYF
16 TRBV3-1/TRBV3-2 CASSQVGTGGPNEQFF
15 TRBV6-1 CASSEGSGQGDTQYF
12 TRBV29-1 CSVEMSTDTQYF
14 TRBV28 CASRGGTSSYEQYF
11 TRBV3-1/TRBV3-2 CASSRAGELFF
13 TRBV12-3/TRBV12-4 CASSNGLRDEQFF
15 TRBV7-8 CASSFDRGRGNTIYF
12 TRBV11-2 CASSAVTHEQYF
15 TRBV9 CASSPGWGELHEQYF
15 TRBV3-1/TRBV3-2 CASSATDRAHTEAFF
11 TRBV30 CAYSMNTEAFF
16 TRBV27 CASSQLRLAGVYEQYF
15 TRBV5-1 CASSLGGRGFYGYTF
11 TRBV20-1 CSASRSGELFF
16 TRBV5-4 CASSLVSLAGDVEQFF
14 TRBV6-9 CASSSRTGGSPLHF
15 TRBV18 CASSPGLAGSYEQYF
15 TRBV5-5 CASSHGTTGGTEAFF
14 TRBV3-1/TRBV3-2 CASSQVRGNTEAFF
13 TRBV24-1 CATSNRGSTEAFF
13 TRBV5-1 CASTNPRGETQYF
12 TRBV7-8 CASSEYSYEQYF
15 TRBV6-6 CASSYQAGKNQPQHF
14 TRBV15 CATSPGGIGYEQYF
15 TRBV9 CASSVGGGVQETQYF
15 TRBV6-5 CASSYGEGSLSPLHF
15 TRBV3-1/TRBV3-2 CASSRQAASRYGYTF
14 TRBV24-1 CATSDGSATGELFF
15 TRBV5-1 CASSSQGNSNYEQYF
11 TRBV12-3/TRBV12-4 CASRVYDTQYF
17 TRBV9 CASSVDLRAGGPYGYTF
10 TRBV29-1 CSVSHNGYTF
13 TRBV2 CASRQGSSEKLFF
11 TRBV20-1 CSASETYEQYF
16 TRBV5-1 CASSMRQGATNEKLFF
13 TRBV2 CATQGQTSYEQYF
15 TRBV11-2 CASSLGGRSYNEQFF
14 TRBV9 CASSDGGFAYEQYF